What follows are 15 T cell receptor beta chains derived from one specimen sequenced in a study of blood T cell repertoires in COVID-19. TCRdb's copy holds only in-frame clones and misses some; the assay was immunoSEQ multiplex PCR. The table records around 260,000 clones, 70% to 90% of them present only once. The sequencing sample was made of peripheral blood. These receptors originate from a man aged 18 to 30 with active or convalescent COVID-19.

The rearrangement links TRBV18 to TRBJ1-1; the D gene is possibly TRBD1 (5 bases). The CDR3 has 16 residues. Germline values: CDR1 KGHSH, CDR2 LQKENI. Trimming stripped 0 bases from V and 0 bases from J, with 11 bases between. The CDR3 spells CASSPPGGRMNTEAFF. Here the CDR3 DNA reads TGTGCCAGCTCACCACCGGGGGGGAGAATGAACACTGAAGCTTTCTTT.

DNA of the CDR3: TGTGCCAGCAGCGTCCATCAGGGGGCCGGTGAGCAGTTCTTC. It codes for CASSVHQGAGEQFF. This sequence joins TRBV11-2 and TRBJ2-1; 8 bases are a match to TRBD1. Unmatched junction bases numbered 9, after V lost 5 bases and J lost 9 bases. Germline values: CDR1 SGHAT, CDR2 FQNNGV. There are 14 residues in the CDR3.

V gene TRBV3-1 (or the pseudogene TRBV3-2) combines with J gene TRBJ2-7; 7 bases agree with TRBD2. Germline V gene data show CDR1 as LGHDT and CDR2 as YNNKEL (reference sequence). This CDR3 has 16 amino acids. V gave up 4 bases and J gave up 0 bases; unmatched junction bases: 9. The chain's CDR3 is CASSLVGEGSSYEQYF. The CDR3 nucleotides are TGTGCCAGCAGCCTTGTCGGGGAGGGGAGCTCCTACGAGCAGTACTTC.

The rearrangement uses TRBV9 and TRBJ2-2; 11 nucleotides line up with TRBD2. J was trimmed by 0 bases and V by 5 bases; bases with no gene match: 3. The CDR3 contains 16 residues. CDR1 SGDLS and CDR2 YYNGEE come from the germline V gene. The CDR3 sequence: CASSVSGRANTGELFF. The CDR3 bases are TGTGCCAGCAGTGTTAGCGGGAGGGCGAACACCGGGGAGCTGTTTTTT.

This clone is a singleton in its sample. The V call is TRBV6-2 or TRBV6-3, the J call TRBJ2-2, with D unclear. The CDR3 covers 15 residues. V lost 2 bases and J 1 base, leaving 8 bases between the germline ends. Per the germline V gene, CDR1 is MNHEY and CDR2 is SVGEGT. The CDR3, as DNA: TGTGCCAGCAGTTACCAGAGAGGGAACACCGGGGAGCTGTTTTTT. It specifies CASSYQRGNTGELFF.

This chain links TRBV11-2 with TRBJ1-1; D unclear. The germline V and J ends were trimmed by 1 base and 8 bases, with 17 bases remaining between them. Looked up from germline, CDR1 is SGHAT and CDR2 is FQNNGV. This CDR3 is 15 amino acids long. The CDR3: CASSLGSFYMSEAFF. The CDR3 DNA reads as TGTGCCAGCAGCTTAGGCTCGTTTTATATGAGCGAAGCTTTCTTT.

The chain recombines TRBV12-5 with TRBJ2-3, with 9 bases fitting TRBD2. This CDR3 spans 16 amino acids. The germline gives CDR1 LGHNT, CDR2 FRNRAP. Trimming took 1 base from V and 2 from J; bases not matched to a gene: 4. CDR3 nucleotide sequence: TGTGCTAGTGGTTTGGGCCTAGCGGGGACCACAGATACGCAGTATTTT. It specifies CASGLGLAGTTDTQYF.

The chain has TRBV27 and TRBJ1-2; 8 nucleotides line up with TRBD1. Germline V gene data show CDR1 as MNHEY and CDR2 as SMNVEV (reference sequence). This CDR3 has 14 residues. J was trimmed by 7 bases and V by 5 bases; bases with no gene match: 9. CDR3 in DNA: TGTGCCAGCAGTCCTCAGACAGGGGAGAGTGGCTACACCTTC. Its protein is CASSPQTGESGYTF.

The chain carries TRBV7-9 and TRBJ2-7, with 7 bases identical to TRBD1. CDR1 is SEHNR and CDR2 is FQNEAQ in the germline V gene (reference sequence). With 3 bases clipped from V and 1 base from J, the junction kept 3 bases outside the gene matches. CDR3 length equals 14 residues. The CDR3 sequence: CASSFGDSSYEQYF. For the CDR3, the DNA is TGTGCCAGCAGCTTCGGGGACAGTTCCTACGAGCAGTACTTC.

V gene TRBV9 combines with J gene TRBJ2-1; 7 nucleotides match TRBD2. Germline V gene data show CDR1 as SGDLS and CDR2 as YYNGEE. The CDR3 covers 16 residues. Trimming removed 4 bases from V and 2 bases from J; junction bases left unmatched: 9. CDR3 region: CASSTRGGFAYNEQFF. The CDR3 nucleotides read TGTGCCAGCAGCACCCGGGGAGGGTTCGCCTACAATGAGCAGTTCTTC. Full variable domain (rest looked up from reference TRBV9 and TRBJ2-1): DSGVTQTPKHLITATGQRVTLRCSPRSGDLSVYWYQQSLDQGLQFLIQYYNGEERAKGNILERFSAQQFPDLHSELNLSSLELGDSALYFCASSTRGGFAYNEQFFGPGTRLTVL.

This clone was recorded once. This chain connects TRBV7-3 to TRBJ2-2; no definite D call. Germline CDR1 is SGHTA and CDR2 is FQGTGA. The CDR3 consists of 17 residues. V gave up 4 bases and J gave up 0 bases, with 15 bases separating them. CDR3 amino acids: CASSSVPEKANTGELFF. The DNA of the CDR3 is TGTGCCAGCAGCTCAGTGCCAGAAAAAGCGAACACCGGGGAGCTGTTTTTT.

The rearrangement joins TRBV6-1 to TRBJ1-2; D is unclear. The CDR3 is 15 residues long. Trimming left V 1 base short and J 5 bases short, with 14 bases between. CDR1 and CDR2 (germline): MNHNS, SASEGT. CDR3 DNA sequence: TGTGCCAGCAGTGAAGATCTGAGCAGGTCTTATGGCTACACCTTC. It translates to CASSEDLSRSYGYTF.

This clone was found a few times. V and J are TRBV6-5 and TRBJ2-7, with TRBD1 matching 10 bases. V was clipped by 0 bases and J by 5 bases; unmatched bases: 4. The CDR3 is 15 residues long. CDR1 and CDR2 from the germline V gene are MNHEY and SVGAGI. The CDR3 bases are TGTGCCAGCAGTTACTCGGGACAGGGGACGCACGAGCAGTACTTC. Translating gives CASSYSGQGTHEQYF.

This chain connects TRBV7-2 to TRBJ2-1, with 7 bases matching TRBD2. Losses at the gene ends were 2 bases for V and 5 bases for J; bases not matched to a gene: 3. The CDR3 has 14 amino acids. Germline lookup yields CDR1 SGHTA and CDR2 FQGNSA. CDR3 sequence reads: CASSLWDYNNEQFF. The DNA for the CDR3 is TGTGCCAGCAGCTTATGGGACTATAACAATGAGCAGTTCTTC.

The chain links TRBV12-3 or TRBV12-4 to TRBJ1-4, with 8 bases identical to TRBD1. The CDR3 totals 12 residues. J gave up 10 bases and V 6 bases, and 4 bases lay outside the gene matches. CDR3 nucleotide sequence: TGTGCCAGCAGATACACAGGGGGAAAACTGTTTTTT. The encoded protein is CASRYTGGKLFF.